This entry lists 29 T cell receptor beta chains sequenced from one sample in a study of shared clonotypes between healthy human individuals (dated by TCRdb to the early 2020s). Receptor amplification or capture employed the immunoSEQ multiplex PCR assay. TCRdb's version of the immuneACCESS table is confined to in-frame rearrangements and falls short of the full clone set. An unresolved V gene accounts for under half of the shortfall where checked; the remainder is of unknown origin. This sample has roughly 2.5 million clones in its table, and 85% to 95% of those were observed once. Of the sample, around 0.15% falls within the top ten clones. The sequencing sample was made of naive CD4+ T cells sorted from blood. The cell subset or site label corresponds to: CD45RA+ positively selected. These receptors originate from a man between 18 and 29 years old in good health.

The chain has TRBV7-9 and TRBJ2-3; no clear D. With 1 base removed from V and 6 bases from J, the gap between germline ends came to 17 bases. Germline values: CDR1 SEHNR, CDR2 FQNEAQ (reference sequence). The CDR3 extends over 16 amino acids. CDR3 amino acids: CASSLGGRAAYDTQYF. CDR3 coding DNA: TGTGCCAGCAGCTTAGGAGGAAGGGCCGCTTATGATACGCAGTATTTT.

The V gene is TRBV6-6, the J gene TRBJ2-7, with 14 positions matching TRBD2. This CDR3 spans 15 amino acids. V shed 4 bases, J shed 5 bases, and the junction held 4 bases outside the gene matches. Germline CDR1 is MNHNY and CDR2 is SVGAGI (reference sequence). CDR3 amino acids: CASSLEGLAGDEQYF. DNA for the CDR3: TGTGCCAGCAGTTTGGAGGGACTAGCGGGAGACGAGCAGTACTTC.

The V call is TRBV10-3, the J call TRBJ2-2; 14 nucleotides line up with TRBD2. This CDR3 has 16 residues. Losses at the gene ends were 6 bases for V and 3 bases for J; bases not matched to a gene: 3. Looked up from germline, CDR1 is ENHRY and CDR2 is SYGVKD. CDR3 in DNA: TGTGCCATCAGGGAGACTAGCGGGAGGGACACCGGGGAGCTGTTTTTT. Its translation is CAIRETSGRDTGELFF.

The chain is built from TRBV29-1 and TRBJ2-7, with D perhaps matching TRBD2 (5 bases). Looked up from germline, CDR1 is SQVTM and CDR2 is ANQGSEA. The CDR3 contains 11 residues. Trimming removed 4 bases from V and 3 bases from J, with 7 bases in between. DNA of the CDR3: TGCAGCGTTGCGGGGTTCTACGAGCAGTACTTC. It is translated as CSVAGFYEQYF.

In regard to this clone: This same CDR3 is encoded by further DNA sequences in the sample. The J gene is TRBJ2-2, the V gene TRBV18; maybe TRBD1 (6 bases). Germline V CDR1 and CDR2: KGHSH, LQKENI. CDR3 length equals 14 residues. V lost 4 bases and J lost 0, with 6 bases in between. CDR3 region: CASSRTANTGELFF. In nucleotides, the CDR3 is TGTGCCAGCTCACGGACAGCGAACACCGGGGAGCTGTTTTTT. The full variable domain, rest sourced from reference TRBV18 and TRBJ2-2, is NAGVMQNPRHLVRRRGQEARLRCSPMKGHSHVYWYRQLPEEGLKFMVYLQKENIIDESGMPKERFSAEFPKEGPSILRIQQVVRGDSAAYFCASSRTANTGELFFGEGSRLTVL.

The rearrangement joins TRBV7-3 to TRBJ1-2; tentatively, D is TRBD1 (6 bases). The CDR3 covers 19 residues. Between the trimmed V and J ends, which lost 5 bases and 0 bases, there was a span of 25 bases. Germline V CDR1 and CDR2: SGHTA, FQGTGA. The CDR3 reads CASSRNPGTPTSPNYGYTF. The DNA of the CDR3 is TGTGCCAGCAGCCGAAATCCAGGGACACCGACATCTCCTAACTATGGCTACACCTTC.

Regarding this clone: Other DNA sequences in the sample encode the same CDR3. This chain uses TRBV30 with TRBJ2-3, with a weak D call TRBD1 (6 bases). Looked up from germline, CDR1 is GTSNPN and CDR2 is SVGIG (reference sequence). The CDR3 consists of 13 residues. The V end was cut by 3 bases, the J end by 3 bases, with 10 bases between. In nucleotides, the CDR3 is TGTGCCTGGAGGGGCCAGGGGACAGATACGCAGTATTTT. Its protein is CAWRGQGTDTQYF.

This chain joins TRBV10-3 and TRBJ2-1, with D perhaps TRBD2 (5 bases). V was clipped by 5 bases and J by 2 bases, with 16 bases between them. The CDR3 is made up of 16 amino acids. The germline V gene has CDR1 ENHRY and CDR2 SYGVKD. CDR3 loop: CAISSALAYTYNEQFF. In DNA, the CDR3 is TGTGCCATCAGTTCAGCCTTAGCGTATACCTACAATGAGCAGTTCTTC.

In the case of this clone: The sample has other DNA sequences that encode this CDR3 too. The V gene is TRBV6-5, the J gene TRBJ2-2; 10 nucleotides agree with TRBD2. The V and J ends lost 5 bases and 2 bases, in that order; junction bases with no gene match: 2. Per the germline V gene, CDR1 is MNHEY and CDR2 is SVGAGI. This CDR3 has 15 residues. DNA of the CDR3: TGTGCCAGCAGTAGCGGGGGGGTAAACACCGGGGAGCTGTTTTTT. Amino acid sequence: CASSSGGVNTGELFF.

The chain carries TRBV19 and TRBJ2-2; 10 positions agree with TRBD1. Germline V gives CDR1 LNHDA, CDR2 SQIVND (reference sequence). With 3 bases clipped from V and 3 bases from J, the junction kept 4 bases outside the gene matches. The CDR3 is made up of 16 amino acids. CDR3 DNA sequence: TGTGCCAGTAGTATCGACAGGGGGCGGCACACCGGGGAGCTGTTTTTT. Translation gives CASSIDRGRHTGELFF.

This chain uses TRBV5-1 with TRBJ2-3, with D perhaps matching TRBD1 or TRBD2 (7 bases each). This CDR3 comprises 14 residues. V gave up 3 bases and J gave up 5 bases, with 13 bases separating them. Germline assignment: CDR1 SGHRS and CDR2 YFSETQ. CDR3 DNA sequence: TGCGCCAGCAGCTCTCCCAGGGGGGGAGATACGCAGTATTTT. Its protein product is CASSSPRGGDTQYF.

A note on this clone: An end of the junction differs from the germline gene, which may be a read error. The V gene is TRBV19, the J gene TRBJ1-1, with TRBD1 as a possible D gene (6 bases). The length of the CDR3 is 14 residues. Germline V gives CDR1 LNHDA, CDR2 SQIVND (reference sequence). The CDR3 DNA reads as TGTGCCAGTAGTCCAGGGGCCCCGAACGCTGAAGCTTTCTTT. This encodes CASSPGAPNAEAFF.

V is TRBV5-6 and J is TRBJ1-5; D is possibly TRBD1 (5 bases). The germline gives CDR1 SGHDT, CDR2 YYEEEE. The CDR3 sequence is 17 residues long. The V end lost 2 bases, the J end lost 6 bases, and 21 bases lay between the germline ends. The CDR3 protein is CASSFRGPALRGQPQHF. CDR3 DNA sequence: TGTGCCAGCAGCTTTAGGGGACCGGCCTTACGGGGTCAGCCCCAGCATTTT.

The gene calls are TRBV5-1 and TRBJ2-4, with 7 positions matching TRBD1. CDR3 size: 15 residues. CDR1 SGHRS and CDR2 YFSETQ come from the germline V gene. J lost 3 bases, V lost 2 bases, and 5 bases had no gene match. This chain's CDR3 is CASSLAGGGKNIQYF. The CDR3 nucleotides read TGCGCCAGCAGCTTAGCAGGGGGTGGCAAAAACATTCAGTACTTC.

The chain carries TRBV7-9 and TRBJ1-5, with D unresolved. The V end lost 2 bases, the J end lost 3 bases, and 5 bases lay between the germline ends. The germline gives CDR1 SEHNR, CDR2 FQNEAQ (reference sequence). This CDR3 is 13 amino acids long. CDR3 in amino acids: CASSLMDNQPQHF. The CDR3 bases are TGTGCCAGCAGCTTAATGGACAATCAGCCCCAGCATTTT.

In its sample, this clone was seen a few times. The genes are TRBV10-3 and TRBJ2-7; TRBD2 is a possible D gene (6 bases). The CDR3 has 14 amino acids. Germline loops: CDR1 ENHRY, CDR2 SYGVKD. Trimming took 6 bases from V and 0 from J, leaving 12 bases between them. The CDR3 region has the DNA TGTGCCATCAGCAAAGGGAGGAACTCCTACGAGCAGTACTTC. Its translation is CAISKGRNSYEQYF.

The chain couples TRBV28 to TRBJ2-7, with D tentatively TRBD1 (6 bases). The V and J ends lost 6 bases and 12 bases respectively, with 24 bases between them. Per germline, CDR1 MDHEN and CDR2 SYDVKM. The CDR3 is made up of 14 amino acids. The CDR3 DNA follows: TGTGCCAGCAGCCAATTCCGGGACAATCCCCTGTCGTACTTC. Protein product: CASSQFRDNPLSYF.

CDR3 region: CASASGTGNNQPQHF. The CDR3 nucleotides are TGTGCCAGCGCCTCCGGGACAGGGAATAATCAGCCCCAGCATTTT. The genes are TRBV27 and TRBJ1-5, with 9 bases aligning to TRBD1. Germline CDR1 and CDR2: MNHEY and SMNVEV (reference sequence). V trimming: 8 bases; J trimming: 4 bases; junction bases outside the gene matches: 9. CDR3 length equals 15 residues.

This chain uses TRBV6-5 with TRBJ2-7; 8 nucleotides match TRBD2. CDR3 length: 14 amino acids. J was trimmed by 7 bases and V by 6 bases; bases with no gene match: 11. In germline, CDR1 is MNHEY, CDR2 SVGAGI. For the CDR3, the DNA is TGTGCCAGCAGCCTAAGTGCGGGGGGCGGGGAGCAGTACTTC. It specifies CASSLSAGGGEQYF.

The chain combines TRBV10-1 with TRBJ2-5; 8 nucleotides line up with TRBD1. The CDR3 extends over 13 amino acids. Germline CDR1 is WNHNN and CDR2 is SYGVQD (reference sequence). Trimming cost V 6 bases and J 4 bases; bases outside gene matches: 4. CDR3 DNA sequence: TGCGCCAGCAGCGCAGGGGGCACAGAGACCCAGTACTTC. It yields the protein CASSAGGTETQYF.

Notes on this clone: This sample also contains other DNA sequences that code for the same CDR3. The chain recombines TRBV6-5 with TRBJ2-3; TRBD1 matches 7 bases. Trimming removed 0 bases from V and 3 bases from J; junction bases left unmatched: 6. This CDR3 has 16 residues. Germline CDR1 is MNHEY and CDR2 is SVGAGI. CDR3 bases: TGTGCCAGCAGTTACTCGGGCGCAGGGGGAACAGATACGCAGTATTTT. Its translation is CASSYSGAGGTDTQYF.

This clone was observed a few times. The V call is TRBV28, the J call TRBJ1-2; D remains unclear. This CDR3 contains 12 residues. Trimming cost V 7 bases and J 13 bases, with 19 bases left between them. Germline values: CDR1 MDHEN, CDR2 SYDVKM. CDR3: CASTDKSPFPTF. For the CDR3, the DNA is TGTGCCAGCACAGACAAGTCCCCCTTTCCCACCTTC.

The chain couples TRBV5-1 to TRBJ2-5; TRBD1 matches 9 bases. V gave up 4 bases and J gave up 3 bases; unmatched junction bases: 7. The CDR3 is 15 residues long. Germline CDR1 and CDR2: SGHRS and YFSETQ. For the CDR3, the DNA is TGCGCCAGCAGCGACACAGGGGGCGCAGAAGAGACCCAGTACTTC. Translating it yields CASSDTGGAEETQYF. Filled out from reference TRBV5-1 and TRBJ2-5, the complete variable domain reads KAGVTQTPRYLIKTRGQQVTLSCSPISGHRSVSWYQQTPGQGLQFLFEYFSETQRNKGNFPGRFSGRQFSNSRSEMNVSTLELGDSALYLCASSDTGGAEETQYFGPGTRLLVL.

This sequence joins TRBV5-1 and TRBJ1-1; 7 bases line up with TRBD1. Trimming removed 0 bases from V and 3 bases from J; junction bases left unmatched: 5. CDR1 and CDR2 (germline): SGHRS, YFSETQ. The CDR3 length is 15 residues. The CDR3 DNA sequence: TGCGCCAGCAGCTTGGCCGACAGGGTTGACACTGAAGCTTTCTTT. Translated, it gives CASSLADRVDTEAFF.

This clone was counted a single time. The chain carries TRBV6-1 and TRBJ1-2; D may be TRBD1 (5 bases). Germline loops: CDR1 MNHNS, CDR2 SASEGT. Trimming pared 2 bases from V and 4 bases from J, leaving 20 bases between. There are 17 residues in the CDR3. CDR3 protein: CASSERWDPKSLYGYTF. The DNA for the CDR3 is TGTGCCAGCAGTGAAAGATGGGACCCCAAGTCCCTCTATGGCTACACCTTC.

The chain couples TRBV15 to TRBJ1-4, with D possibly TRBD1 on 5 matching bases. V gave up 8 bases and J gave up 7 bases, with 14 bases separating them. Looked up from germline, CDR1 is LNHNV and CDR2 is YYDKDF (reference sequence). The CDR3 is made up of 13 amino acids. CDR3 loop: CATRRGEAEKLFF. Written as DNA, the CDR3 is TGTGCCACCCGAAGAGGGGAGGCTGAAAAACTGTTTTTT.

With regard to this clone: Other DNA variants within this sample encode the same CDR3. The J gene is TRBJ1-6, the V gene TRBV6-5; no definite D call. The length of the CDR3 is 13 residues. Germline loops: CDR1 MNHEY, CDR2 SVGAGI. Trimming shortened V by 4 bases and J by 7 bases, and 8 bases separated the two germline ends. DNA for the CDR3: TGTGCCAGCAGTTCCACGGGGAATTCACCCCTCCACTTT. Translating gives CASSSTGNSPLHF.

The chain joins TRBV28 to TRBJ1-3; D is unresolved. This CDR3 comprises 13 residues. The V gene lost 3 bases and the J gene lost 4 bases, with 7 bases spanning the gap. The germline V gene has CDR1 MDHEN and CDR2 SYDVKM. The DNA for the CDR3 is TGTGCCAGCAGTTTTCCCGACGGAAACACCATATATTTT. This codes for CASSFPDGNTIYF. Full variable domain (outside the CDR3, taken from reference TRBV28 and TRBJ1-3): DVKVTQSSRYLVKRTGEKVFLECVQDMDHENMFWYRQDPGLGLRLIYFSYDVKMKEKGDIPEGYSVSREKKERFSLILESASTNQTSMYLCASSFPDGNTIYFGEGSWLTVV.

The chain joins TRBV19 to TRBJ1-6, with 7 bases aligning to TRBD1. V shed 2 bases and J 5 bases; nucleotides not matched to a gene: 6. The CDR3 covers 16 residues. Germline values: CDR1 LNHDA, CDR2 SQIVND (reference sequence). This chain's CDR3 is CASSIIGDRDNSPLHF. CDR3 coding DNA: TGTGCCAGTAGTATAATAGGGGACAGAGATAATTCACCCCTCCACTTT.